Below, 16 T cell receptor beta chains from the same sample are listed, as sequenced in a study of blood T cell repertoires in COVID-19. This table comes from immunoSEQ multiplex PCR, and its TCRdb copy is limited to in-frame clones, with some not included. The sample lists around 150,000 clones, 82% occurring once. Sequencing was performed on peripheral blood. All receptors come from a woman aged 40 to 50 with COVID-19, enrolled during active disease.

The gene calls are TRBV4-1 and TRBJ2-2, with D unclear. V lost 0 bases, J lost 0 bases, and 11 bases lay in between. The CDR3 extends over 17 amino acids. The germline V gene encodes CDR1 MGHRA and CDR2 YSYEKL. CDR3 residues: CASSQDRRRSNTGELFF. For the CDR3, the DNA is TGCGCCAGCAGCCAAGATAGGCGGCGTTCGAACACCGGGGAGCTGTTTTTT.

The gene calls are TRBV27 and TRBJ2-3, with D perhaps matching TRBD1 (8 bases). V lost 5 bases to trimming and J lost 1 base, with 16 bases between them. The CDR3 covers 16 residues. CDR1 is MNHEY and CDR2 is SMNVEV in the germline V gene (reference sequence). The CDR3 nucleotides are TGTGCCAGCAGTGATTACAGGGGGAGGGGCACAGATACGCAGTATTTT. It translates to CASSDYRGRGTDTQYF.

The chain recombines TRBV11-2 with TRBJ1-6, with TRBD1 matching over 10 bases. There are 14 residues in the CDR3. CDR1 is SGHAT, CDR2 FQNNGV, per germline. Unmatched junction bases numbered 2, after V lost 4 bases and J lost 8 bases. The CDR3 DNA is TGTGCCAGCAGCTGGACAGGGGGGGATTCACCCCTCCACTTT. Protein sequence: CASSWTGGDSPLHF.

This clone is a singleton in its sample. The rearrangement uses TRBV11-3 and TRBJ1-1; the D gene is possibly TRBD1 (6 bases). Germline CDR1 SGHNT, CDR2 YENEEA. The CDR3 consists of 12 residues. The ends were cut back, 5 bases at V and 8 bases at J, with 12 bases in the middle. This chain's CDR3 is CASSVRGSEAFF. In nucleotides, the CDR3 is TGTGCCAGCAGCGTCAGGGGATCGGAAGCTTTCTTT. The whole variable domain, remainder taken from reference TRBV11-3 and TRBJ1-1, is EAGVVQSPRYKIIEKKQPVAFWCNPISGHNTLYWYLQNLGQGPELLIRYENEEAVDDSQLPKDRFSAERLKGVDSTLKIQPAELGDSAVYLCASSVRGSEAFFGQGTRLTVV.

This chain joins TRBV20-1 and TRBJ2-1; D unclear. Trimming took 6 bases from V and 7 from J, leaving 7 bases between them. CDR1 is DFQATT and CDR2 is SNEGSKA in the germline V gene (reference sequence). The CDR3 runs 10 residues. The CDR3 bases are TGCAGTGCCCAGAAGAATGAGCAGTTCTTC. Amino acid sequence: CSAQKNEQFF.

This sequence joins TRBV7-9 and TRBJ1-1; no firm D call. Germline loops: CDR1 SEHNR, CDR2 FQNEAQ (reference sequence). V dropped 5 bases and J dropped 0 bases, with 7 bases sitting between them. The CDR3 loop spans 13 amino acids. The CDR3 DNA follows: TGTGCCAGCAGCCCGAGAATGAACACTGAAGCTTTCTTT. Residues: CASSPRMNTEAFF.

This clone has more than one count but fewer than ten. V is TRBV6-1 and J is TRBJ2-2; D may be TRBD1 (6 bases). The CDR3 contains 17 residues. Germline V gives CDR1 MNHNS, CDR2 SASEGT. Trimming cost V 2 bases and J 0 bases, with 13 bases left between them. CDR3 sequence (DNA): TGTGCCAGCAGTGAACAGGGGACCCTCGCGAACACCGGGGAGCTGTTTTTT. Its translation: CASSEQGTLANTGELFF.

The V and J genes are TRBV6-6 and TRBJ2-7; D may be TRBD2 (6 bases). V dropped 2 bases and J dropped 3 bases, with 8 bases sitting between them. Germline loops: CDR1 MNHNY, CDR2 SVGAGI (reference sequence). The CDR3 runs 13 residues. Here the CDR3 reads CASSYTGSYEQYF. DNA of the CDR3: TGTGCCAGCAGTTACACCGGGAGCTACGAGCAGTACTTC.

The rearrangement links TRBV3-1 (or the pseudogene TRBV3-2) to TRBJ1-2, with D unresolved. Deletions cut 1 base from V and 0 bases from J, with 12 bases between. The CDR3 totals 16 residues. Germline CDR1 and CDR2: LGHDT and YNNKEL (reference sequence). In nucleotides, the CDR3 is TGTGCCAGCAGCCAAGTGGGTGGCAGGACTAACTATGGCTACACCTTC. It yields the protein CASSQVGGRTNYGYTF.

This chain links TRBV4-2 with TRBJ2-1, with 8 positions matching TRBD2. With V trimmed by 0 bases and J by 5 bases, 12 bases remained unmatched. The CDR3 covers 18 residues. Germline V gene sequence: CDR1 LGHNA, CDR2 YNFKEQ. The chain's CDR3 is CASSQEGYGGGTNNEQFF. The CDR3 region has the DNA TGTGCCAGCAGCCAAGAAGGGTACGGCGGGGGGACTAACAATGAGCAGTTCTTC.

This clone was seen more than once but under ten times. The chain links TRBV10-2 to TRBJ1-1; the D gene is possibly TRBD1 (6 bases). Germline CDR1 and CDR2: WSHSY and SAAADI. The CDR3 extends over 13 amino acids. The V gene lost 5 bases and the J gene lost 5 bases, with 12 bases spanning the gap. The CDR3 DNA reads as TGCGCCAGCAGTTTCAGGGGCGGAACTGAAGCTTTCTTT. This translates into CASSFRGGTEAFF.

The CDR3 sequence is CASSLDRDGFEQYF. CDR3 coding DNA: TGTGCCAGCAGCTTAGACAGGGACGGTTTCGAGCAGTACTTC. The chain recombines TRBV7-2 with TRBJ2-7, with a possible D match to TRBD1 (6 bases). V gave up 1 base and J gave up 6 bases, with 13 bases separating them. Germline V gene sequence: CDR1 SGHTA, CDR2 FQGNSA. The CDR3 has 14 residues.

The chain recombines TRBV11-2 with TRBJ2-5, with D uncertain. The length of the CDR3 is 12 residues. Per the germline V gene, CDR1 is SGHAT and CDR2 is FQNNGV. Trimming shortened V by 3 bases and J by 5 bases, and 7 bases separated the two germline ends. The CDR3 is CASSLVRETQYF. CDR3 coding DNA: TGTGCCAGCAGCTTGGTTCGGGAGACCCAGTACTTC. The variable domain in full, completed from reference TRBV11-2 and TRBJ2-5, reads EAGVAQSPRYKIIEKRQSVAFWCNPISGHATLYWYQQILGQGPKLLIQFQNNGVVDDSQLPKDRFSAERLKGVDSTLKIQPAKLEDSAVYLCASSLVRETQYFGPGTRLLVL.

CDR3 sequence (DNA): TGTGCCAGCAGCTACCAGGGGGACAAGGGCTACACCTTC. Translation gives CASSYQGDKGYTF. The V gene is TRBV5-5, the J gene TRBJ1-2; TRBD1 aligns across 7 bases. Germline CDR1 SGHKS, CDR2 YYEKEE (reference sequence). V was pared by 3 bases and J by 8 bases, with 7 bases of the junction left unmatched. The CDR3 length is 13 residues.

V usage is TRBV11-3 and J usage is TRBJ2-1, with D perhaps matching TRBD1 (6 bases). The CDR3 consists of 16 residues. Per the germline V gene, CDR1 is SGHNT and CDR2 is YENEEA. Deletions cut 5 bases from V and 0 bases from J, with 14 bases between. CDR3 residues: CASSLSGTNSYNEQFF. DNA of the CDR3: TGTGCCAGCAGCCTCTCCGGGACAAACTCCTACAATGAGCAGTTCTTC.

This clone appeared once. V gene TRBV7-9 combines with J gene TRBJ1-2; 9 positions match TRBD1. Germline assignment: CDR1 SEHNR and CDR2 FQNEAQ (reference sequence). The CDR3 spans 13 residues. V gave up 3 bases and J gave up 7 bases; unmatched junction bases: 3. CDR3 protein: CASSFTGGRGYTF. CDR3 sequence (DNA): TGTGCCAGCAGCTTCACAGGGGGCCGTGGCTACACCTTC.